This T cell receptor (beta chain) was identified during a study of tumor-infiltrating lymphocytes in primary liver carcinoma. Germline V gene data show CDR1 as SGHTS and CDR2 as YDEGEE. The ends were cut back, 3 bases at V and 0 bases at J, with 19 bases in the middle. The CDR3 totals 19 residues. Many counts were recorded for this clonotype. Each 20-30 mg portion of unsorted bulk tissue served as the source for co-extraction of RNA and DNA. A constant-region primer primed TCR beta cDNA synthesis from about 490 ng of total RNA. Construction of TCR beta libraries relied on three successive nested multiplex PCR rounds employing slightly modified ARM-PCR. The two initial PCR rounds, around 11 cycles each, used TRBV1-TRBV30 forward and C-beta reverse primers. TCRdb reanalysed the multiplex PCR reads using MiXCR and keeps one entry per CDR3 protein. Among under 110,000 distinct CDR3 sequences listed, about 70% were seen once.

The V and J genes are TRBV5-8 and TRBJ2-6; maybe TRBD1 (8 bases). The TCR comes from a woman aged 55-70 years with primary liver carcinoma and hepatitis B virus infection. Sequenced sample: liver tumor tissue from sampling region 2. Regarding subset: tumor region T2, inferior pole. CDR3 amino acids: CASSSTGGDSLSGANVLTF. CDR3 in DNA: TGTGCCAGCAGCTCAACAGGGGGGGATAGCCTCTCTGGGGCCAACGTCCTGACTTTC. Combining the CDR3 with reference TRBV5-8 and TRBJ2-6 gives the whole variable domain EAGVTQSPTHLIKTRGQQATLRCSPISGHTSVYWYQQALGLGLQFLLWYDEGEERNRGNFPPRFSGRQFPNYSSELNVNALELEDSALYLCASSSTGGDSLSGANVLTFGAGSRLTVL.